This passage covers 31 T cell receptor beta chains from one sample sequenced in a study of graft-versus-host responses after intestinal transplantation. Some clones are missing from TCRdb's copy, which holds only in-frame ones; the method was immunoSEQ multiplex PCR. The table shows roughly 99,000 clones, with over 80% occurring only once. These receptors' antigens are unknown. Here the sequenced sample was unstimulated CD4+ T cells sorted from spleen or lymph node cells, taken before transplant. The origin of the receptors is a human donor who was the organ donor for an intestinal transplant.

This chain joins TRBV11-2 and TRBJ1-4; maybe TRBD1 (6 bases). The CDR3 extends over 15 amino acids. V dropped 1 base and J dropped 6 bases, with 12 bases sitting between them. CDR1 is SGHAT, CDR2 FQNNGV, per germline. The CDR3 DNA reads TGTGCCAGCAGCTTAGGAGGCAGGGGCTATGAAAAACTGTTTTTT. It codes for CASSLGGRGYEKLFF.

The chain has TRBV2 and TRBJ1-6; no clear D gene. The CDR3 spans 14 residues. Per the germline V gene, CDR1 is SNHLY and CDR2 is FYNNEI. Between the trimmed V and J ends, which lost 5 bases and 6 bases, there was a span of 11 bases. The CDR3 coding sequence is TGTGCCAGCAGTCTTAACCACCGTAATTCACCCCTCCACTTT. It encodes CASSLNHRNSPLHF.

V usage is TRBV10-2 and J usage is TRBJ2-6, with TRBD1 as a possible D gene (6 bases). The CDR3 is made up of 18 amino acids. Deletions cut 6 bases from V and 3 bases from J, with 21 bases between. The germline V gene has CDR1 WSHSY and CDR2 SAAADI. The CDR3 sequence: CASSDRPSPFLGANVLTF. CDR3 coding DNA: TGCGCCAGCAGCGACAGGCCCTCTCCTTTCCTTGGGGCCAACGTCCTGACTTTC.

The chain employs TRBV6-5 and TRBJ1-2; no definite D call. Looked up from germline, CDR1 is MNHEY and CDR2 is SVGAGI. Trimming shortened V by 6 bases and J by 3 bases, and 8 bases separated the two germline ends. The CDR3 covers 12 residues. This chain's CDR3 is CASSHDDYGYTF. DNA of the CDR3: TGTGCCAGCAGCCACGACGACTATGGCTACACCTTC.

The chain recombines TRBV11-2 with TRBJ2-1; D perhaps matches TRBD1 (7 bases). V was trimmed by 5 bases and J by 6 bases, leaving 11 bases between them. Per the germline V gene, CDR1 is SGHAT and CDR2 is FQNNGV. CDR3 length: 13 residues. The CDR3, as DNA: TGTGCCAGCAGCCCGCAGGGGGGCAATGAGCAGTTCTTC. It specifies CASSPQGGNEQFF. Supplemented by reference TRBV11-2 and TRBJ2-1, the full variable domain reads EAGVAQSPRYKIIEKRQSVAFWCNPISGHATLYWYQQILGQGPKLLIQFQNNGVVDDSQLPKDRFSAERLKGVDSTLKIQPAKLEDSAVYLCASSPQGGNEQFFGPGTRLTVL.

The chain has TRBV7-8 and TRBJ2-2; D call uncertain. V lost 4 bases to trimming and J lost 4 bases, with 19 bases between them. Germline loops: CDR1 SGHVS, CDR2 FQNEAQ. The CDR3 is 17 residues long. The CDR3 DNA sequence: TGTGCCAGCAGCTCAAAAAATACCTTAAGTGGCACCGGGGAGCTGTTTTTT. Encoded protein: CASSSKNTLSGTGELFF.

The J gene is TRBJ2-7, the V gene TRBV5-4, with 8 bases identical to TRBD2. V shed 0 bases and J 5 bases; nucleotides not matched to a gene: 7. Germline V gene data show CDR1 as SGHNT and CDR2 as YYREEE (reference sequence). The length of the CDR3 is 15 residues. The CDR3 sequence: CASSLGPGGFNEQYF. The CDR3 coding sequence is TGTGCCAGCAGCTTGGGTCCGGGAGGGTTCAACGAGCAGTACTTC.

V is TRBV6-5 and J is TRBJ1-5; 11 nucleotides agree with TRBD1. The V gene's germline CDR1 is MNHEY and CDR2 SVGAGI. The length of the CDR3 is 14 residues. The trim removed 5 bases at V and 4 bases at J, leaving 1 base unmatched. The CDR3 loop reads CASSGTGGNQPQHF. The CDR3 coding sequence is TGTGCCAGCAGTGGGACAGGGGGGAATCAGCCCCAGCATTTT.

The V gene is TRBV5-1, the J gene TRBJ1-2; D is possibly TRBD1 (5 bases). The CDR3 runs 15 residues. The germline V gene encodes CDR1 SGHRS and CDR2 YFSETQ. With 4 bases removed from V and 0 bases from J, the gap between germline ends came to 13 bases. The CDR3 region is CASSEGDGTNYGYTF. The CDR3 DNA is TGCGCCAGCAGCGAAGGGGACGGAACTAACTATGGCTACACCTTC.

The chain is built from TRBV6-6 and TRBJ1-2; no definite D call. Germline assignment: CDR1 MNHNY and CDR2 SVGAGI (reference sequence). The CDR3 consists of 13 residues. V was cut by 2 bases and J by 2 bases, with 6 bases left in between. CDR3 sequence: CASSYRTNYGYTF. The CDR3 region has the DNA TGTGCCAGCAGTTACAGGACCAACTATGGCTACACCTTC.

This rearrangement joins TRBV6-1 to TRBJ1-2, with no clear D. Trimming pared 7 bases from V and 4 bases from J, leaving 16 bases between. The germline V gene encodes CDR1 MNHNS and CDR2 SASEGT. The length of the CDR3 is 14 residues. For the CDR3, the DNA is TGTGCCAGCACGGAGGGATCGTGGGTCTATGGCTACACCTTC. It yields the protein CASTEGSWVYGYTF.

The rearrangement links TRBV5-1 to TRBJ2-1; D remains unclear. From germline, CDR1 is SGHRS and CDR2 YFSETQ. The CDR3 consists of 16 residues. Trimming took 3 bases from V and 0 from J, leaving 13 bases between them. CDR3 sequence reads: CASSSILLSSYNEQFF. The CDR3 nucleotides read TGCGCCAGCAGCTCTATCCTCCTCAGCTCCTACAATGAGCAGTTCTTC.

The rearrangement links TRBV7-2 to TRBJ2-3; the D call may be TRBD1 or TRBD2 (6 bases each). This CDR3 region has 15 residues. CDR1 is SGHTA, CDR2 FQGNSA, per germline. The V end lost 5 bases, the J end lost 4 bases, and 16 bases lay between the germline ends. This chain's CDR3 is CASSQTRGPPDTQYF. The CDR3 DNA is TGTGCCAGCAGCCAAACCCGGGGGCCGCCAGATACGCAGTATTTT. Combining the CDR3 with reference TRBV7-2 and TRBJ2-3 gives the whole variable domain GAGVSQSPSNKVTEKGKDVELRCDPISGHTALYWYRQSLGQGLEFLIYFQGNSAPDKSGLPSDRFSAERTGGSVSTLTIQRTQQEDSAVYLCASSQTRGPPDTQYFGPGTRLTVL.

V gene TRBV9 combines with J gene TRBJ1-6, with unresolved D. Trimming removed 4 bases from V and 13 bases from J, with 9 bases in between. Germline CDR1 reads SGDLS; CDR2 reads YYNGEE. CDR3 length: 11 residues. For the CDR3, the DNA is TGTGCCAGCAGCTACGGTGGGCCCCTCCACTTT. Its translation: CASSYGGPLHF.

The chain recombines TRBV15 with TRBJ1-6, with D uncertain. There are 17 residues in the CDR3. V was clipped by 3 bases and J by 0 bases, with 12 bases between them. Germline V gives CDR1 LNHNV, CDR2 YYDKDF (reference sequence). The CDR3 DNA reads TGTGCCACCAGCAGGGTCTTGGGGAGCTCCTATAATTCACCCCTCCACTTT. Its protein product is CATSRVLGSSYNSPLHF.

V gene TRBV5-4 combines with J gene TRBJ1-3; possible D gene TRBD1, 5 bases. V was trimmed by 4 bases and J by 0 bases, leaving 8 bases between them. The CDR3 has 14 residues. The germline gives CDR1 SGHNT, CDR2 YYREEE (reference sequence). CDR3 loop: CASSPDISGNTIYF. The CDR3 DNA reads as TGTGCCAGCAGCCCGGACATCTCTGGAAACACCATATATTTT.

This clone appeared a single time. The chain carries TRBV5-8 and TRBJ2-3, with TRBD1 identical over 8 bases. V lost 0 bases and J lost 2; bases outside the gene matches: 2. Germline V CDR1 and CDR2: SGHTS, YDEGEE. CDR3 length: 15 amino acids. CDR3 residues: CASSLGQGITDTQYF. CDR3 sequence (DNA): TGTGCCAGCAGCTTGGGACAGGGGATCACAGATACGCAGTATTTT.

The J gene is TRBJ2-5, the V gene TRBV7-2; the match to TRBD2 covers 8 bases. CDR1 and CDR2 (germline): SGHTA, FQGNSA. The CDR3 loop spans 14 amino acids. V gave up 3 bases and J gave up 3 bases; unmatched junction bases: 3. In nucleotides, the CDR3 is TGTGCCAGCAGCTTGGCGGGGGGAAAAGAGACCCAGTACTTC. Amino acids: CASSLAGGKETQYF. Full variable domain (remainder filled in from reference TRBV7-2 and TRBJ2-5): GAGVSQSPSNKVTEKGKDVELRCDPISGHTALYWYRQSLGQGLEFLIYFQGNSAPDKSGLPSDRFSAERTGGSVSTLTIQRTQQEDSAVYLCASSLAGGKETQYFGPGTRLLVL.

J is TRBJ1-6 and V is TRBV25-1, with D unclear. The ends were cut back, 0 bases at V and 8 bases at J, with 5 bases in the middle. The CDR3 has 13 amino acids. Germline V gene lookup returns CDR1 MGHDK and CDR2 SYGVNS. CDR3 in amino acids: CASSEYWDSPLHF. CDR3 bases: TGTGCCAGCAGTGAATACTGGGATTCACCCCTCCACTTT.

The V call is TRBV5-1, the J call TRBJ2-1, with 13 positions matching TRBD2. Per germline, CDR1 SGHRS and CDR2 YFSETQ. There are 15 residues in the CDR3. Trimming cost V 1 base and J 6 bases; bases outside gene matches: 1. CDR3 residues: CASSLWTSGGNEQFF. CDR3 bases: TGCGCCAGCAGCTTGTGGACTAGCGGGGGCAATGAGCAGTTCTTC.

The chain joins TRBV10-2 to TRBJ2-7; D is unclear. CDR1 is WSHSY and CDR2 is SAAADI in the germline V gene. V lost 4 bases and J lost 3, with 10 bases in between. The CDR3 spans 13 residues. The DNA of the CDR3 is TGCGCCAGCAGTGTAAGCCGCTTCTACGAGCAGTACTTC. Translated: CASSVSRFYEQYF.

The genes are TRBV6-5 and TRBJ1-6; TRBD1 might be the D (5 bases). This CDR3 contains 15 residues. The V and J ends lost 6 bases and 2 bases respectively, with 11 bases between them. Germline V gene lookup returns CDR1 MNHEY and CDR2 SVGAGI. CDR3 nucleotides: TGTGCCAGCAGGAGCACAGGAACCTATAATTCACCCCTCCACTTT. Protein product: CASRSTGTYNSPLHF.

A remark on this clone: One end of the junction does not line up with germline, which may come from a read error. The V gene is TRBV25-1, the J gene TRBJ1-3; D gene unclear. In germline, CDR1 is MGHDK, CDR2 SYGVNS. The CDR3 loop spans 15 amino acids. The CDR3 loop is CASGRSVASGDTIYF. CDR3 coding DNA: TGTGCCAGTGGGAGGTCGGTCGCGTCTGGAGACACCATATATTTT.

For this clone: The junction differs from germline at one of its ends, possibly a read error. Other nucleotide sequences in the sample specify the same CDR3. The chain carries TRBV5-4 and TRBJ2-1; perhaps TRBD2 as D (5 bases). Looked up from germline, CDR1 is SGHNT and CDR2 is YYREEE (reference sequence). This CDR3 comprises 16 residues. CDR3 coding DNA: TGCGCCAGCAGCAACGTGGGGTCGAGGGTACGGCATGAGCAGTTCTTC. Amino acid sequence: CASSNVGSRVRHEQFF.

This clone was seen a handful of times. This chain connects TRBV27 to TRBJ2-2; TRBD2 matches at 8 bases. V dropped 6 bases and J dropped 3; count of bases not matched to a gene: 9. This CDR3 is 16 amino acids long. Per germline, CDR1 MNHEY and CDR2 SMNVEV (reference sequence). The CDR3 nucleotides are TGTGCCAGCAGCCCACGGGGGGGCGGTCACACCGGGGAGCTGTTTTTT. Amino acid sequence: CASSPRGGGHTGELFF.

The rearrangement uses TRBV7-3 and TRBJ2-5; D gene ambiguous. Germline loops: CDR1 SGHTA, CDR2 FQGTGA. Between the trimmed V and J ends, which lost 5 bases and 4 bases, there was a span of 11 bases. This CDR3 has 13 residues. The CDR3 is CASSPPGRETQYF. DNA of the CDR3: TGTGCCAGCAGCCCTCCGGGTCGAGAGACCCAGTACTTC.

The chain joins TRBV5-5 to TRBJ2-3; TRBD2 matches at 9 bases. CDR1 and CDR2 from the germline V gene are SGHKS and YYEKEE (reference sequence). With V trimmed by 4 bases and J by 0 bases, 6 bases remained unmatched. CDR3 length: 16 amino acids. Here the CDR3 reads CASSPLAGASTDTQYF. CDR3 coding DNA: TGTGCCAGCAGCCCTTTAGCGGGGGCTAGCACAGATACGCAGTATTTT.

The chain links TRBV4-1 to TRBJ2-5, with 11 bases identical to TRBD1. The CDR3 has 16 amino acids. Germline V gives CDR1 MGHRA, CDR2 YSYEKL. V trimming: 3 bases; J trimming: 4 bases; junction bases outside the gene matches: 7. The CDR3 DNA sequence: TGCGCCAGCAGCCAGGGCCCTGGGACAGGGGGAGAGACCCAGTACTTC. This translates into CASSQGPGTGGETQYF.

V is TRBV7-2 and J is TRBJ2-3; no clear D. This CDR3 region has 15 residues. V was clipped by 1 base and J by 4 bases, with 12 bases between them. Germline CDR1 is SGHTA and CDR2 is FQGNSA. In DNA form, the CDR3 reads TGTGCCAGCAGCTTAGGTCCTAGACGGGCAGATACGCAGTATTTT. Amino acid sequence: CASSLGPRRADTQYF.

The chain combines TRBV10-3 with TRBJ2-5; D call uncertain. The J call is uncertain, as TRBJ2-7 better fits the DNA end. Germline V gene lookup returns CDR1 ENHRY and CDR2 SYGVKD. The CDR3 totals 14 residues. This chain's CDR3 is CAISEYDRDYEQYF. CDR3 DNA: TGTGCCATCAGTGAGTATGATAGAGACTACGAGCAGTACTTC.

A remark on this clone: Germline and junction disagree at one end, which may indicate a read error. In the same sample, other DNA sequences code for this CDR3. The chain links TRBV5-4 to TRBJ2-1; 11 bases align to TRBD2. CDR1 is SGHNT and CDR2 is YYREEE in the germline V gene (reference sequence). The CDR3 is 15 residues long. In nucleotides, the CDR3 is TGTGCTAGCAGCCCGACTAGCGGGGCTGGGAATGAGCAGTTCTTC. This encodes CASSPTSGAGNEQFF.